The rows below give T cell receptor beta chains drawn from one sample of a study of blood T cells in healthy people across ages. TCRdb processed the 5' RACE reads anew with MiXCR; each CDR3 protein has one entry. This sample yields about 1,400,000 distinct CDR3 sequences, of which around 39% are seen a single time; 7.9% belongs to the top ten. Source material: blood. These receptors all come from a young woman in good health. Each CDR3 is given with its conserved first and last residue. The order of the fields is V gene, J gene, D gene, clone size, CDR3 DNA, CDR3 protein. The D gene is left open where the match is weak. Clone size, where shown, is once, few, many, or a class for clones that have expanded.

TRBV6-1	TRBJ2-2	NA	NA	TGTGCCAGCAGCTCACTAGATTACACCGGGGAGCTGTTTTTT	CASSSLDYTGELFF
TRBV20-1	TRBJ2-1	TRBD2	NA	TGCAGTGCTCAGCTAGCGGTTGATGGGGAGCAGTTCTTC	CSAQLAVDGEQFF
TRBV29-1	TRBJ2-3	NA	many	TGCAGCACAATGACCGGCGCAGATACGCAGTATTTT	CSTMTGADTQYF
TRBV7-9	TRBJ1-5	NA	NA	TGTGCCAGCAGCTTAAGTGGGGGCCATCAGCCCCAGCATTTT	CASSLSGGHQPQHF
TRBV10-3	TRBJ2-7	NA	NA	TGTGCCATCAATGCGGGCGGCTACGAGCGGTACTTC	CAINAGGYERYF
TRBV5-1	TRBJ2-1	TRBD2	few	TGCGCCAGCAGCTTGGTTATAAGCGGGGGGTTCAATGAGCAGTTCTTC	CASSLVISGGFNEQFF
TRBV20-1	TRBJ2-3	NA	few	TGCAGTGCTAGATCTGAGTCCAGGGGACCCTACACAGATACGCAGTATTTT	CSARSESRGPYTDTQYF
TRBV18	TRBJ2-7	NA	many	TGTGCCAGCAGCCCTTCGAGGGCCTACGAGCAGTACTTC	CASSPSRAYEQYF
TRBV3-1	TRBJ1-2	NA	NA	TGTGCCAGCAGCCAAGGGAGGGGGAGGAACTATGGCTACACCTTC	CASSQGRGRNYGYTF
TRBV5-1	TRBJ2-5	NA	many	TGTGCCAGCAGCTCCCAGGGGGGTGAGACCCAGTACTTC	CASSSQGGETQYF
TRBV25-1	TRBJ1-4	NA	NA	TGTGCCCCAGCATTCCATTGGGGCGGACGTAATGAAAAACTGTTTTTT	CAPAFHWGGRNEKLFF
TRBV14	TRBJ2-5	NA	few	TGTGCCAGCAGCCAAGTCGTAACCGGAGAGACCCAGTACTTC	CASSQVVTGETQYF
TRBV6-6	TRBJ2-7	TRBD2	NA	TGTGCCAGCAGTTACGCGACTAGCAAAGCCTACGAGCAGTACTTC	CASSYATSKAYEQYF
TRBV28	TRBJ2-1	NA	many	TGTGCCAGCAGCTTGGGGGCGGGAGCCTACAATGAGCAGTTCTTC	CASSLGAGAYNEQFF
TRBV27	TRBJ2-7	NA	few	TGTGCCAGCAGTTTAAGTATCTTAACAGAGCAGTACTTC	CASSLSILTEQYF
TRBV20-1	TRBJ1-2	TRBD1	few	TGCAGTGCTAGAGATGGGACAGCCGACTATGGCTACACCTTC	CSARDGTADYGYTF
TRBV6-2/TRBV6-3	TRBJ2-1	NA	many	TGTGCCAGCAGTTATATGGCTAGCCGAGTTCTTGAGCAGTTCTTC	CASSYMASRVLEQFF
TRBV6-1	TRBJ2-3	NA	NA	TGTGCCAGCAGTGAACTGGTCAGACGAGCACTCGGGGATACGCAGTATTTT	CASSELVRRALGDTQYF
TRBV7-9	TRBJ1-4	NA	few	TGTGCCAGCAGCTTCATGGGGGCCGAGGGTGAAAAACTGTTTTTT	CASSFMGAEGEKLFF
TRBV10-3	TRBJ2-1	TRBD2	many	TGTGCCATCAGTGAGGGGACTAGCAATGAGCAGTTCTTC	CAISEGTSNEQFF
TRBV20-1	TRBJ2-7	NA	few	TGCAGTGTTCCCGAACAGGGTTTTCGCGCCTACGAGCAGTACTTC	CSVPEQGFRAYEQYF
TRBV12-3/TRBV12-4	TRBJ2-3	TRBD2	many	TGTGCCAGCAGTTTACAGGCTAGCGGGATGGGAGATACGCAGTATTTT	CASSLQASGMGDTQYF
TRBV18	TRBJ1-2	TRBD1	NA	TGTGCCAGCTCAACAGGGGTGGACTATGGCTACACCTTC	CASSTGVDYGYTF
TRBV7-8	TRBJ2-3	NA	NA	TGTGCCAGCAGCTTCCTCTCCGACGGATGGGCAGATACGCAGTATTTT	CASSFLSDGWADTQYF
TRBV7-8	TRBJ1-1	NA	NA	TGTGCCAGCAGCTTAGGGGACCTTGTTTTCGGGGCTTTCTTT	CASSLGDLVFGAFF
TRBV30	TRBJ1-1	NA	NA	TGTGCCTGGACTCGGGACACTAACACTGAAGCTTTCTTT	CAWTRDTNTEAFF
TRBV20-1	TRBJ1-4	NA	NA	TGCAGTGCTAGCCCTCGGGGGAGTTATAATGAAAAACTGTTTTTT	CSASPRGSYNEKLFF
TRBV28	TRBJ2-7	NA	NA	TGTGCCGGCATGGGCCCACCTAGAACCTACGAGCAGTACTTC	CAGMGPPRTYEQYF
TRBV6-1	TRBJ2-1	TRBD2	NA	TGTGCCAGCAGTGTTATCCGCACTAGCGGGAGTAGAAGTGAGCAGTTCTTC	CASSVIRTSGSRSEQFF
TRBV7-2	TRBJ2-5	TRBD2	NA	TGTGCCAGCAGCCAGCCGGGACTACAGACCCAGTACTTC	CASSQPGLQTQYF
TRBV4-1	TRBJ2-6	NA	NA	TGCGCCAGCAGCCAAGAGTCTGGGGGAGGTGGGGCCAACGTCCTGACTTTC	CASSQESGGGGANVLTF
TRBV10-3	TRBJ2-1	TRBD2	NA	TGTGCCACCGGACTAGCGGGGTTAAACAATGAGCAGTTCTTC	CATGLAGLNNEQFF
TRBV11-2	TRBJ2-1	TRBD1	NA	TGTGCCAGCAGCTTAGTTGAGGGGGCCAATGAGCAGTTCTTC	CASSLVEGANEQFF
TRBV20-1	TRBJ2-7	NA	many	TGCAGTGCTAGAGGCAGGGCCTACGAGCAGTACTTC	CSARGRAYEQYF
TRBV10-2	TRBJ1-1	TRBD1	NA	TGCGCCAGCATGGACAGGGGTGAGGCTTTCTTT	CASMDRGEAFF
TRBV27	TRBJ1-3	NA	few	TGTGCCAGCAGCCTCAGGGATGGAAACACCATATATTTT	CASSLRDGNTIYF
TRBV6-2/TRBV6-3	TRBJ2-3	NA	NA	TGTGCCGATGGCCGATGCGGGCCACCGGGCACAGATACGCAGTATTTT	CADGRCGPPGTDTQYF
TRBV20-1	TRBJ2-3	TRBD2	few	TGCAGTGCTAGTCGACTAGCGGGGGTCACAGATACGCAGTATTTT	CSASRLAGVTDTQYF
TRBV5-1	TRBJ1-1	NA	NA	TGCGCCAGCAGCTCGGGGACGGTTTTCGGAACTGAAGCTTTCTTT	CASSSGTVFGTEAFF
TRBV4-1	TRBJ2-7	TRBD2	NA	TGCGCCAGCAGCCAACGTATTGGCGGGAGGGCCTACAATGAGCAGTACTTC	CASSQRIGGRAYNEQYF
TRBV9	TRBJ1-5	NA	few	TGTGCCAGCAGCGAAGAGGGCCGGAATCAGCCCCAGCATTTT	CASSEEGRNQPQHF
TRBV10-3	TRBJ1-1	NA	few	TGTGCCATTTCCTCCGGTGCAGACCTGAACACTGAAGCTTTCTTT	CAISSGADLNTEAFF
TRBV30	TRBJ2-3	TRBD2	few	TGTGCCTGGAACGGGGGACTAGGCACAGATACGCAGTATTTT	CAWNGGLGTDTQYF
TRBV5-1	TRBJ1-4	NA	few	TGCGCCAGCAGCGAACGGGGTCCGGATGAAAAACTGTTTTTT	CASSERGPDEKLFF
TRBV12-3/TRBV12-4	TRBJ2-3	TRBD2	NA	TGTGCCAGCAGTGCCTCGGGACTAAAAACCACAGATACGCAGTATTTT	CASSASGLKTTDTQYF
TRBV4-1	TRBJ2-7	TRBD2	few	TGCGCCAGCAGCCAAGGACTAGCGGGAGTCTCCTACGAGCAGTACTTC	CASSQGLAGVSYEQYF
TRBV6-1	TRBJ1-6	TRBD1	NA	TGTGCCAGCAGTCGTCAATCCGGGACAGCGCGTTATTCACCCCTCCACTTT	CASSRQSGTARYSPLHF
TRBV20-1	TRBJ2-3	TRBD2	NA	TGCAGTGCCATCACTATGACTAGCGGGAGGGCAGATACGCAGTATTTT	CSAITMTSGRADTQYF
TRBV5-1	TRBJ2-7	TRBD1	few	TGCGCCAGCAGCTTGAGCCCCACGGGGACAGGGTACAATGAGCAGTACTTC	CASSLSPTGTGYNEQYF
TRBV12-3/TRBV12-4	TRBJ2-7	TRBD1	NA	TGTGCCAGCAGTCCCCAAGACAGGGGCTCGTACAATGAGCAGTACTTC	CASSPQDRGSYNEQYF
TRBV7-9	TRBJ2-2	NA	few	TGTGCCAGCTCCCGGGCTGCAGGGTTCACCGGGGAGCTGTTTTTT	CASSRAAGFTGELFF